Presented here are 13 T cell receptor beta chains from one specimen sequenced in a study of CD8 T cells in Susac syndrome. Random hexamers served to reverse transcribe about 0.5 to 1 ug RNA. One entry per CDR3 protein results from TCRdb running MiXCR on the immunoSEQ multiplex PCR reads. The sample holds more than 100,000 distinct CDR3 sequences, around 96% seen once. Source material: CD4+ T cells from PBMCs. Receptors originate from a human donor with Susac syndrome.

This chain links TRBV9 with TRBJ2-5; TRBD2 matches 7 bases. This CDR3 has 12 residues. J was trimmed by 4 bases and V by 7 bases; bases with no gene match: 4. Germline-derived CDR1 and CDR2 are SGDLS and YYNGEE. The CDR3 spells CASGGEGETQYF. CDR3 nucleotide sequence: TGTGCCAGCGGAGGGGAGGGAGAGACCCAGTACTTC.

The chain has TRBV20-1 and TRBJ1-1; D is uncertain. V was cut by 3 bases and J by 8 bases, with 10 bases left in between. The CDR3 covers 11 residues. Germline values: CDR1 DFQATT, CDR2 SNEGSKA (reference sequence). Written as DNA, the CDR3 is TGCAGTGCTAGTCTCGGCAGGGAAGCTTTCTTT. Translation: CSASLGREAFF.

The CDR3 loop reads CASSHLGTAFTDTQYF. CDR3 sequence (DNA): TGTGCCAGCAGTCACCTCGGGACAGCATTCACAGATACGCAGTATTTT. V gene TRBV27 combines with J gene TRBJ2-3; 7 positions match TRBD1. CDR1 and CDR2 (germline): MNHEY, SMNVEV (reference sequence). The ends lost 5 bases at V and 2 bases at J; junction bases unmatched: 10. The CDR3 length is 16 residues.

V is TRBV7-2 and J is TRBJ2-7, with D perhaps matching TRBD2 (6 bases). The CDR3 sequence is 15 residues long. V lost 5 bases to trimming and J lost 2 bases, with 16 bases between them. The germline V gene encodes CDR1 SGHTA and CDR2 FQGNSA. CDR3 sequence: CASSNAAGSPYEQYF. In DNA, the CDR3 is TGTGCCAGCAGCAACGCAGCGGGCTCTCCCTACGAGCAGTACTTC.

The gene calls are TRBV20-1 and TRBJ1-1; a weak D match, TRBD1 (5 bases). This CDR3 has 16 amino acids. Trimming took off 0 bases at V and 1 base at J, with 15 bases between the two ends. CDR1 DFQATT and CDR2 SNEGSKA come from the germline V gene (reference sequence). CDR3 sequence: CSARDPGKAPNTEAFF. CDR3 in DNA: TGCAGTGCTAGAGATCCAGGGAAGGCTCCGAACACTGAAGCTTTCTTT.

This sequence joins TRBV30 and TRBJ1-3; D gene unclear. Trimming removed 5 bases at V and 0 bases at J, with 8 bases between. Germline V gene data show CDR1 as GTSNPN and CDR2 as SVGIG (reference sequence). The CDR3 spans 13 residues. This CDR3 is CAWGPFSGNTIYF. CDR3 DNA sequence: TGTGCCTGGGGGCCATTCTCTGGAAACACCATATATTTT.

The chain carries TRBV30 and TRBJ1-4; TRBD1 matches at 8 bases. The CDR3 is made up of 13 amino acids. V shed 5 bases, J shed 5 bases, and the junction held 4 bases outside the gene matches. Looked up from germline, CDR1 is GTSNPN and CDR2 is SVGIG (reference sequence). CDR3 sequence: CAWGQGDNEKLFF. CDR3 in DNA: TGTGCCTGGGGACAGGGCGACAATGAAAAACTGTTTTTT.

This clonotype was observed a handful of times. The CDR3, as DNA: TGCAGTGCTCGGCGGAGTCAAGAGACCCAGTACTTC. Residues: CSARRSQETQYF. This chain links TRBV20-1 with TRBJ2-5; no reliable D call. V lost 5 bases and J lost 2, with 9 bases in between. From germline, CDR1 is DFQATT and CDR2 SNEGSKA (reference sequence). The CDR3 is made up of 12 amino acids.

This clonotype was observed a handful of times. J is TRBJ1-1 and V is TRBV28, with TRBD1 as a possible D gene (6 bases). Looked up from germline, CDR1 is MDHEN and CDR2 is SYDVKM. The V gene lost 3 bases and the J gene lost 1 base, with 9 bases spanning the gap. The CDR3 length is 14 residues. The CDR3 is CASSLDRTNTEAFF. In DNA, the CDR3 is TGTGCCAGCAGTTTGGACAGAACGAACACTGAAGCTTTCTTT. Variable domain in full (rest from reference TRBV28 and TRBJ1-1): DVKVTQSSRYLVKRTGEKVFLECVQDMDHENMFWYRQDPGLGLRLIYFSYDVKMKEKGDIPEGYSVSREKKERFSLILESASTNQTSMYLCASSLDRTNTEAFFGQGTRLTVV.

In its sample, this clonotype was seen once. CDR3 in DNA: TGCAGTGCTGAGGACCCCAGCTCCTACAATGAGCAGTTCTTC. This codes for CSAEDPSSYNEQFF. The J gene is TRBJ2-1, the V gene TRBV20-1; D uncertain. Germline V gene lookup returns CDR1 DFQATT and CDR2 SNEGSKA (reference sequence). This CDR3 has 14 residues. V shed 5 bases and J shed 0 bases, with 11 bases lying between them.

This clonotype was seen a single time. J is TRBJ2-1 and V is TRBV20-1; 10 nucleotides line up with TRBD2. With 1 base clipped from V and 6 bases from J, the junction kept 0 bases outside the gene matches. CDR3 length: 13 residues. Germline V lookup: CDR1 DFQATT, CDR2 SNEGSKA (reference sequence). The CDR3 region has the DNA TGCAGTGCTAGAGGACTAGCGGGCAATGAGCAGTTCTTC. Translated, it gives CSARGLAGNEQFF.

The rearrangement links TRBV5-4 to TRBJ2-5, with a tentative D call TRBD2 (5 bases). The V gene lost 4 bases and the J gene lost 1 base, with 11 bases spanning the gap. The CDR3 is made up of 14 amino acids. Germline CDR1 and CDR2: SGHNT and YYREEE (reference sequence). The CDR3 DNA reads TGTGCCAGCAGCAATAGCGAGACCCAAGAGACCCAGTACTTC. Protein product: CASSNSETQETQYF.

The chain combines TRBV15 with TRBJ2-7; TRBD1 matches 8 bases. The V gene's germline CDR1 is LNHNV and CDR2 YYDKDF (reference sequence). The length of the CDR3 is 16 residues. The V gene end was trimmed by 0 bases and the J gene end by 5 bases; junction bases not matched to a gene: 9. CDR3 coding DNA: TGTGCCACCAGCAGAGATCCTACAGGGGGAATGGACGAGCAGTACTTC. It specifies CATSRDPTGGMDEQYF. Full variable domain (rest looked up from reference TRBV15 and TRBJ2-7): DAMVIQNPRYQVTQFGKPVTLSCSQTLNHNVMYWYQQKSSQAPKLLFHYYDKDFNNEADTPDNFQSRRPNTSFCFLDIRSPGLGDTAMYLCATSRDPTGGMDEQYFGPGTRLTVT.